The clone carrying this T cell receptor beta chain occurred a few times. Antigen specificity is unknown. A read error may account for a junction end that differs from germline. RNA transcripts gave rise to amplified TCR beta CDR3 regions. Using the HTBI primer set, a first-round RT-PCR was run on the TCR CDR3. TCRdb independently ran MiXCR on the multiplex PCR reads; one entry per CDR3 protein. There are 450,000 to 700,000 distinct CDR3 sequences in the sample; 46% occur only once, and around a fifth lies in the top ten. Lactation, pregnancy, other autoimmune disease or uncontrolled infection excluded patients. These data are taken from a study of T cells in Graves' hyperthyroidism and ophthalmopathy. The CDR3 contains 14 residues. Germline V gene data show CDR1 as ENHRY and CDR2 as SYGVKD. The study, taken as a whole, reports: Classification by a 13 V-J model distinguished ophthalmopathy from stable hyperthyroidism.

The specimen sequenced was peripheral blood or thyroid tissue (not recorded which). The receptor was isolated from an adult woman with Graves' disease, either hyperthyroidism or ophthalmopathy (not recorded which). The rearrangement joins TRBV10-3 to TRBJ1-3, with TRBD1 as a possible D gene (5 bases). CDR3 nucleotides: TGTGCCAGCAGTTACGGGGCAGCTGGAAACACCATATATTTT. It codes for CASSYGAAGNTIYF.